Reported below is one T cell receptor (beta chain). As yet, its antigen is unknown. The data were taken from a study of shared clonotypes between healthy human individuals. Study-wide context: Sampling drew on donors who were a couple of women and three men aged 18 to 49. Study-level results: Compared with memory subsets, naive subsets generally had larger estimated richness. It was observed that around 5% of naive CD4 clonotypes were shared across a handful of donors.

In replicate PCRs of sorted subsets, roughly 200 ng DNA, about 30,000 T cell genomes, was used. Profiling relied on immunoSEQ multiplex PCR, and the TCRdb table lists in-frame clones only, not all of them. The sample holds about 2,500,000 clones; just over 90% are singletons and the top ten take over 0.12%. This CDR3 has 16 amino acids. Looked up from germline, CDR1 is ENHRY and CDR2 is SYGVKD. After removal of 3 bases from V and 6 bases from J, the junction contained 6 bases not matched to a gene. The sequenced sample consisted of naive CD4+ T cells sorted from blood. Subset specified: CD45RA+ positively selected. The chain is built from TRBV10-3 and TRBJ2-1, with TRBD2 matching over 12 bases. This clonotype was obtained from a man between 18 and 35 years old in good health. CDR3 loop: CAISEALAGGRNEQFF. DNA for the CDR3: TGTGCCATCAGTGAAGCACTAGCGGGGGGCCGCAATGAGCAGTTCTTC.